The 11 T cell receptor beta chains reported below all come from one sample, sequenced in a study of a mutant IDH1 vaccine in newly diagnosed glioma. Measured with immunoSEQ multiplex PCR; TCRdb has only the in-frame clones, and not every one. Of 77,000 or so clones detected, about 85% appear once; the ten largest clones hold 0.77%. As to time point: week 23, last vaccination. Each dose of the vaccine consisted of 300 ug of mutant IDH1 20-mer peptide, with topical imiquimod. Their antigens remain unidentified. The starting material was PBMCs, obtained from a glioma patient whose treatment included an IDH1 peptide vaccine. All receptors derive from a woman aged 45-65 years with glioma.

The genes are TRBV28 and TRBJ1-4; D remains ambiguous. The CDR3 runs 12 residues. Between the trimmed V and J ends, which lost 6 bases and 8 bases, there was a span of 10 bases. CDR1 and CDR2 from the germline V gene are MDHEN and SYDVKM. The CDR3 DNA is TGTGCCAGCAGCCCCTTAGGGGAAAAACTGTTTTTT. Protein product: CASSPLGEKLFF.

The rearrangement joins TRBV10-2 to TRBJ2-1; no definite D call. CDR1 WSHSY and CDR2 SAAADI come from the germline V gene. V gave up 10 bases and J gave up 4 bases, with 20 bases separating them. CDR3 length: 15 residues. The CDR3 loop reads CAIRSSRDSYNEQFF. The CDR3 DNA reads TGCGCCATCCGTTCGAGTAGAGACTCATACAATGAGCAGTTCTTC.

The J gene is TRBJ2-2, the V gene TRBV5-4; D is undetermined. V was cut by 6 bases and J by 5 bases, with 14 bases left in between. Germline V gene lookup returns CDR1 SGHNT and CDR2 YYREEE (reference sequence). This CDR3 spans 14 amino acids. CDR3 DNA: TGTGCCAGCACCCGTGTCCCCGGGACCGGGGAGCTGTTTTTT. Protein sequence: CASTRVPGTGELFF.

V usage is TRBV27 and J usage is TRBJ1-6; TRBD1 matches 9 bases. Germline V gene lookup returns CDR1 MNHEY and CDR2 SMNVEV (reference sequence). J gave up 8 bases and V 2 bases, and 13 bases lay outside the gene matches. The CDR3 is 18 residues long. CDR3 coding DNA: TGTGCCAGCAGTTTAACCGGTTACGGGACAGGGTTCTATTCACCCCTCCACTTT. This gives the protein CASSLTGYGTGFYSPLHF.

The rearrangement joins TRBV5-4 to TRBJ2-5; TRBD1 agrees at 9 bases. Germline CDR1 SGHNT, CDR2 YYREEE (reference sequence). J was trimmed by 5 bases and V by 4 bases; bases with no gene match: 12. CDR3 length equals 16 residues. CDR3 sequence: CASSLRQGGFGETQYF. The CDR3, as DNA: TGTGCCAGCAGCCTGAGACAGGGGGGGTTCGGGGAGACCCAGTACTTC.

This sequence joins TRBV29-1 and TRBJ2-7; 7 bases line up with TRBD2. With V trimmed by 4 bases and J by 2 bases, 5 bases remained unmatched. Per germline, CDR1 SQVTM and CDR2 ANQGSEA. The CDR3 contains 13 residues. The CDR3 DNA sequence: TGCAGCGTTGTGGGACTAACCACCTACGAGCAGTACTTC. Translating gives CSVVGLTTYEQYF.

The V gene is TRBV6-6, the J gene TRBJ2-3; D not resolved. This CDR3 has 12 amino acids. Per the germline V gene, CDR1 is MNHNY and CDR2 is SVGAGI (reference sequence). The V end was cut by 4 bases, the J end by 6 bases, with 8 bases between. The CDR3 here is CASSLAGDTQYF. CDR3 nucleotide sequence: TGTGCCAGCAGTTTAGCTGGGGATACGCAGTATTTT.

The CDR3 coding sequence is TGCAGCGTTTCGGTCATTTTGGGCGCCAAAAACATTCAGTACTTC. Encoded protein: CSVSVILGAKNIQYF. The chain carries TRBV29-1 and TRBJ2-4; D is uncertain. Germline V gene data show CDR1 as SQVTM and CDR2 as ANQGSEA. The germline V and J ends were trimmed by 5 bases and 1 base, with 15 bases remaining between them. The CDR3 is made up of 15 amino acids.

The chain uses TRBV28 and TRBJ2-1; 8 bases map to TRBD2. The CDR3 consists of 16 residues. The germline CDR1 and CDR2 sequences are MDHEN and SYDVKM. V dropped 6 bases and J dropped 4; count of bases not matched to a gene: 11. The CDR3 DNA follows: TGTGCCAGCAGCCCCCCTGCTAGCGGGTGGTACAATGAGCAGTTCTTC. Translation gives CASSPPASGWYNEQFF.

The chain joins TRBV9 to TRBJ1-1; D is unresolved. This CDR3 spans 14 amino acids. In germline, CDR1 is SGDLS, CDR2 YYNGEE. Trimming removed 0 bases at V and 1 base at J, with 7 bases between. The CDR3 region has the DNA TGTGCCAGCAGCGTAGGTAACGAGAACACTGAAGCTTTCTTT. Translation gives CASSVGNENTEAFF.

V and J are TRBV27 and TRBJ1-2, with D perhaps matching TRBD1 (6 bases). Germline CDR1 MNHEY, CDR2 SMNVEV (reference sequence). The length of the CDR3 is 14 residues. The ends were cut back, 6 bases at V and 4 bases at J, with 15 bases in the middle. DNA of the CDR3: TGTGCCAGCAGCTCTACAGGGTGGGCCTATGGCTACACCTTC. This sequence encodes CASSSTGWAYGYTF.